This TCR beta chain was found in a study of shared clonotypes between healthy human individuals (dated by TCRdb to the early 2020s). Background for the entire study: Three men and a couple of women, aged 18 to 49 years, made up the cohort. For each donor, CD4 naive and CD4 memory were each run on three plates, CD8 naive on two plates, and CD8 memory on one plate. To estimate repertoire size and how much clonotypes are shared between individuals, the study performed deep sequencing of blood TCR repertoires from five healthy adults. To increase sequencing depth and limit assay-specific biases, TCR repertoire library preparation and sequencing were carried out by different laboratories using diverse techniques. Leukapheresis yielded between about 0.94 and 8.9 billion PBMCs per donor.

Relative to germline, V is missing 7 bases and J is missing 2 bases, with 9 bases of the junction outside any gene match. Reading the germline V gene gives CDR1 SNHLY and CDR2 FYNNEI. The CDR3 holds 16 amino acids from the cysteine to the phenylalanine. The DNA shown is the 48-base CDR3, in frame from base 1. The research as a whole found: Approximately 5% of naive CD4, 3.5% of naive CD8, around 2.3% of memory CD4, and approximately 0.39% of memory CD8 clonotypes were shared across a few donors. Sampling was restricted to blood, and TCR repertoires in tissue are likely to differ from TCR repertoires in blood. Higher generation probabilities were observed for clonotypes shared by all four sorted-subset donors than for non-shared clonotypes. Even with the large sequencing depth, rarefaction of the sorted-subset datasets indicated that sequencing was incomplete. Because the study included a small number of donors, the genetic and exposure-history diversity represented was limited. Pairwise subsampling led to the expectation that sequencing depth would affect the degree of clonotype sharing among donors. Estimated clonotype richness was generally larger for naive than for memory subsets.

Of note for this clone: The antigen this receptor binds is unknown. No base quality information exists; no much larger clone differs at one position.

Using the deep immunoSEQ assay, multiplex PCR amplified TCR CDR3 regions from genomic DNA. Extracted genomic DNA from each cell subset was distributed evenly across all wells of several immunoSEQ 96-well plates, and each plate was treated as a replicate. For sorted subsets, approximately 210 ng of genomic DNA, equivalent to roughly 30,000 T cell genomes, went into each replicate PCR. Purified libraries were measured with a Qubit 3.0 fluorometer, size-checked on a Bioanalyzer 2100, and measured again with the KAPA Library Quantification kit. A separate single-read 150-cycle Illumina NextSeq 550 flow cell was used to sequence each immunoSEQ 96-well plate. The original methods were these. The immunoSEQ output contained only junctional sequences without quality scores, so filtering could not match that applied to full-length reads. To assign V/J genes and CDR3, sequences were annotated using PyIR, a Python wrapper for IgBLAST v1.9, with IMGT germline references. Any read was removed if the V/J assignment was weak (E-value above 1e-6), the CDR3 was missing, or the read contained stop codons, out-of-frame junctions, or ambiguous translated residues. V3J clonotypes were defined by identical inferred V gene, J gene, and CDR3 amino acid sequence. Percentage overlap between repertoires was calculated by dividing the number of shared unique clonotypes by the size of the smaller repertoire. RTK rarefaction, the Chao1 estimator, and Recon v2.1 estimates of unobserved clonotypes were used to assess repertoire richness. For all TCRbeta clonotypes obtained by the gDNA method from a handful of donors, generation probabilities were computed with OLGA. TCRdb retrieved this table from immuneACCESS and kept in-frame rearrangements only. Not all clones are present; in checked studies, unresolved V genes account for under half, and no reason is known for the remainder. V and J calls and clone size are as listed in that table; D and trimming were resolved from the DNA. In this sample the table shows 2,500,000 or so clones, more than 90% of which occur a single time. Around 0.14% of the sample rests with the top ten.

The donors were healthy, HIV-negative adults with no recently reported acute infections or vaccinations. Only Caucasian adults living in Nashville, Tennessee, USA were represented among the donors. CD4+ T cells were enriched through magnetic negative selection, after which naive cells were positively selected on CD45RA and the remaining negative fraction served as the memory subset. After blood collection by leukapheresis, PBMCs were isolated using Ficoll-Histopaque density gradient centrifugation and then cryopreserved in the vapor phase of liquid nitrogen. Analytical flow cytometry was used to check the purity and quantity of each magnetically sorted T cell population. Genomic DNA was isolated from every sorted fraction and measured by UV absorbance on a Nanodrop 2000c.

The sequence joins TRBV2 to TRBJ2-3; 10 of the junction bases match TRBD2. This sequence was found in a man between 18 and 29 years old in good health. Input material: naive CD4+ T cells sorted from blood. The meaning of the sample's cell subset or site label: CD45RA+ positively selected. The CDR3 protein: CASNPRTSGITDTQYF. At the DNA level, the sequence is TGTGCCAGCAACCCCCGGACTAGCGGAATCACAGATACGCAGTATTTT. Supplemented by the reference TRBV2 and TRBJ2-3 proteins around the CDR3, the complete variable domain is EPEVTQTPSHQVTQMGQEVILRCVPISNHLYFYWYRQILGQKVEFLVSFYNNEISEKSEIFDDQFSVERPDGSNFTLKIRSTKLEDSAMYFCASNPRTSGITDTQYFGPGTRLTVL.